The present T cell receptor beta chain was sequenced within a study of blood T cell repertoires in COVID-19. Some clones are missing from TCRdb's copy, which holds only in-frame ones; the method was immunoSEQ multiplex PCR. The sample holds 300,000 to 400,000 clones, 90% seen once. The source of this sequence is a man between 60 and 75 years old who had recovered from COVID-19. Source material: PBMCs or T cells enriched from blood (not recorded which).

The CDR3 sequence: CASSFGYEQYF. CDR3 in DNA: TGTGCCAGCAGTTTCGGGTACGAGCAGTACTTC. This chain connects TRBV12-3 or TRBV12-4 to TRBJ2-7, with D unclear. The CDR3 runs 11 residues. V dropped 3 bases and J dropped 4 bases, with 4 bases sitting between them.